The T cell receptor beta chain under discussion was sequenced for a study of control samples from healthy donors and cancer patients. The junction had 8 bases not matched to a gene; V was cut back by 1 base and J by 7 bases. Germline CDR1 SGHAT, CDR2 FQNNGV. The CDR3 consists of 16 residues. Clones were read by immunoSEQ multiplex PCR, and TCRdb kept only the in-frame ones, dropping some. This table holds some 130,000 clones, more than 80% found once. This chain connects TRBV11-2 to TRBJ2-7; 12 nucleotides line up with TRBD1. Material: blood. The sequence was obtained from a middle-aged man in good health. CDR3 region: CASSLAGTGGRWEQYF. CDR3 coding DNA: TGTGCCAGCAGCTTAGCCGGGACAGGGGGCCGGTGGGAGCAGTACTTC. Full variable domain (outside the CDR3, taken from reference TRBV11-2 and TRBJ2-7): EAGVAQSPRYKIIEKRQSVAFWCNPISGHATLYWYQQILGQGPKLLIQFQNNGVVDDSQLPKDRFSAERLKGVDSTLKIQPAKLEDSAVYLCASSLAGTGGRWEQYFGPGTRLTVT.